The TCR beta chain described here comes from a study of shared clonotypes between healthy human individuals. Study-level information: CD4 naive cells filled three plates per donor, CD4 memory three, CD8 naive two and CD8 memory one.

CDR1 and CDR2 (germline): MNHEY, SVGAGI. This CDR3 contains 15 residues. Trimming took off 6 bases at V and 3 bases at J, with 14 bases between the two ends. Of note for this clone: Its antigen is not identified.

The authors' processing: ImmunoSEQ output held junction-only sequences without quality scores, so filtering differed. Assay: immunoSEQ multiplex PCR; the TCRdb copy retains only in-frame clones and omits some. V and J calls and clone size are given by that table; D and trimming were obtained from the DNA. The table shows roughly 2,500,000 clones, with roughly 93% occurring only once. General study points: Several donors showed sharing of approximately 4.7% of naive CD4 clonotypes. Larger estimated richness was generally seen in naive subsets than in memory subsets.

Sequencing used naive CD4+ T cells from PBMCs. Subset meaning: CD45RA+ positively selected. The sequence was collected from a man aged 18 to 29 in good health. Some clones in this sample may be carry-over from other donors' samples. The chain carries TRBV6-5 and TRBJ2-2; either TRBD1 or TRBD2 may fit D (5 bases each). CDR3 DNA sequence: TGTGCCAGCAGCACGGGGCAGGGTGACACCGGGGAGCTGTTTTTT. Protein product: CASSTGQGDTGELFF.